Listed below are T cell receptor beta chains from one sample, sequenced in a study of OX40 agonist ivuxolimab in advanced cancers. TCRdb's copy holds only in-frame clones and misses some; the assay was immunoSEQ multiplex PCR. This table holds tens of thousands of clones, about 85% found once. The input for sequencing was CD4+ or CD8+ T cells sorted from blood, taken in a trial of the OX40 agonist ivuxolimab. The receptor set was obtained from an adult with an advanced solid tumor such as melanoma, head and neck, liver or kidney cancer. Each CDR3 is given with its conserved first and last residue. The order of the fields is J gene, V gene, CDR3 protein.

j_gene: TRBJ2-5
v_gene: TRBV7-9
CDR3aa: CASSQEEFGFEETQYF

j_gene: TRBJ2-5
v_gene: TRBV5-1
CDR3aa: CARKSRGGSCQETQYF

j_gene: TRBJ2-7
v_gene: TRBV9
CDR3aa: CASSVAGGFVIDEQYF

j_gene: TRBJ2-1
v_gene: TRBV13
CDR3aa: CASSPPSGSYNEQFF

j_gene: TRBJ2-1
v_gene: TRBV19
CDR3aa: CASSWGTGSYNEQFF

j_gene: TRBJ2-1
v_gene: TRBV28
CDR3aa: CASSLGGGTSGSYNEQFF

j_gene: TRBJ2-7
v_gene: TRBV29-1
CDR3aa: CSVEGTGIVNEQYF

j_gene: TRBJ2-5
v_gene: TRBV16
CDR3aa: CASSLGTSQETQYF

j_gene: TRBJ2-4
v_gene: TRBV7-6
CDR3aa: CASSPEGLGIQYF

j_gene: TRBJ2-7
v_gene: TRBV7-2
CDR3aa: CASSFLAGDSYEQYF